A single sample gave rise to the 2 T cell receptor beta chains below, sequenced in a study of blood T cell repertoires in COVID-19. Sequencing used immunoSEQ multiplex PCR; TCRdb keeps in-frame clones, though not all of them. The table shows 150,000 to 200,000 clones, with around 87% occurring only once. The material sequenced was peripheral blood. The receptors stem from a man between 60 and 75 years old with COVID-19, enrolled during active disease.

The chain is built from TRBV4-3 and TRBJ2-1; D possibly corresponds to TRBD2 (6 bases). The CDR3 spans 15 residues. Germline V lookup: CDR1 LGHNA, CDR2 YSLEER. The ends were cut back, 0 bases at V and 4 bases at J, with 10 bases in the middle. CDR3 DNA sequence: TGCGCCAGCAGCCAAGACGGGAGAGCTTACAATGAGCAGTTCTTC. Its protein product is CASSQDGRAYNEQFF.

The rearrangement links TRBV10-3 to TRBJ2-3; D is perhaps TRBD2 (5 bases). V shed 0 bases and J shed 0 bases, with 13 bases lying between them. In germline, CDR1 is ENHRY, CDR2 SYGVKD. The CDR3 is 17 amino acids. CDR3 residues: CAISESRGAGSTDTQYF. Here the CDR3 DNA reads TGTGCCATCAGTGAGTCTCGGGGTGCCGGGAGCACAGATACGCAGTATTTT.